The clone carrying this TCR beta chain came up a few times. What it binds is not known. This sample is drawn from a study of beta chain features in type 1 diabetes. Study observations and caveats: A definitive answer on HLA type influencing TCRB rearrangement was not reached here. Moderately but significantly shorter TCRB CDR3s were found in Type 1 diabetes patients in all four CD4+ subsets.

Germline assignment: CDR1 SGHTA and CDR2 FQGNSA. The CDR3 loop spans 15 amino acids. There was one heparinised blood draw per donor, averaging roughly 110 mL. Expressed TCRB transcripts were sequenced because the entire RNA isolate underwent reverse transcription. This table comes from immunoSEQ multiplex PCR, and its TCRdb copy is limited to in-frame clones, with some not included. Seen here are about 140,000 clones, 10% to 15% observed once, and the top ten hold roughly 1.3%. Sequenced input: central memory CD4+ T cells from blood. The rearrangement links TRBV7-2 to TRBJ2-5; 7 bases agree with TRBD1. The end of the DNA is better explained by TRBJ2-7, so the J call may be wrong. The receptor's source is a man in his late teens or twenties with type 1 diabetes. CDR3 amino acids: CASSSSTGVSYEQYF. The CDR3 DNA follows: TGTGCCAGCAGCTCGAGTACAGGGGTTTCCTACGAGCAGTACTTC.